This TCR beta chain emerged from a study of neurological immune-mediated disorders (dated by TCRdb to between 2018 and 2021). The study in broad terms: Using UMI-based sequencing, the study compared peripheral blood TCR-beta repertoires from patients with HTLV-I-associated myelopathy (HAM/TSP), patients with multiple sclerosis, and healthy controls. Alongside PBMC samples, the set of around 99 TCR-beta libraries contained longitudinal samples, technical triplicates, and paired CD4+ and CD8+ T-cell subsets that had been sorted. Technical triplicate libraries were sequenced to precisely calculate how much the frequency of each individual clone varied. Of the roughly 71 subjects in the cohort, roughly 14 were HAM/TSP patients, some 34 were multiple sclerosis patients, and about 20 were healthy controls. On the study overall, not on this receptor specifically: Across subjects, expanded clones never shared an identical CDR3 amino acid sequence, which suggests that the TCR-beta repertoires in every group were private. The highest TCR clonal expansion was observed in HAM/TSP patients, whereas the lowest was observed in MS patients, even when compared with healthy controls.

cDNA was synthesized by template-switch 5'RACE using a primer with a 10-nucleotide random unique molecular identifier that tagged each TCR transcript. Over 190 million TCR-beta sequences, covering 15-18 subjects, were produced in each sequencing run. Total RNA was extracted with the RNeasy kit. The KAPA Real-time Library Amplification kit was used to amplify TCR-beta VDJ regions with primers targeting the TCR constant region and the 5'RACE anchor. Sample indexes and Illumina adaptors were added in a first PCR, and a second PCR then increased library yield. After Ampure bead purification, the TCR product of roughly 650 bp was size-selected on a 2% E-gel SizeSelection system. Before pooling, library quality was assessed on a Bioanalyzer, concentration was determined with Qubit, and library quantification was performed with the Kapa Library Quantification kit. Libraries were sequenced paired-end 2 x 150 bp on an Illumina HiSeq 2500. To increase sequence diversity, about 25-31% phiX was spiked into each library pool. Per the original workflow: Quality-filtered reads were processed with the UMI-based MiGEC pipeline, and over 90% of raw TCR sequences were removed by the MiGEC pipeline during error correction. VDJ genes were aligned to IMGT germline references, and clonotypes were defined by unique CDR3 amino acid sequence plus V-J genes. Clonal expansion, Shannon diversity and CDR3 relatedness (CalcPairwiseDistances, ClusterSamples) were evaluated with VDJtools, and phylogenetic trees were built with CLCbio workbench. Using coefficient-of-variation modelling across technical triplicates, the study counted a clone as expanded if it had at least 8 unique UMIs. TCRdb reprocessed the public reads (quality trimming at Q25 with fastp, clone calling with MiXCR) and kept in-frame beta chains. One record per CDR3 amino acid sequence lists the most common genes and DNA. TCRdb's processing, not the authors', yielded these V and J calls. The sample includes roughly 30,000 distinct CDR3 sequences, with more than 10% observed a single time. Roughly 5.6% of the sample lies in the top ten.

Trimming accounts for 3 bases at V and 0 bases at J, while the number of junction bases matched to no gene is 4. Including cysteine and phenylalanine, the CDR3 has 16 amino acids. Just CDR3 DNA is preserved here, 48 bases in frame from base 1. As encoded in the germline V gene, CDR1 is MNHNS while CDR2 is SASEGT. The time point tag for this specimen amounts to: technical triplicate 2. TCR libraries for sorted subsets were made from roughly 950,000 sorted CD4+ or CD8+ T cells. Peripheral blood underwent Ficoll-Hypaque density gradient centrifugation to isolate PBMCs, which were then cryopreserved in liquid nitrogen. Paired sorted CD4+ and CD8+ subsets came from healthy controls, HAM/TSP patients and MS patients. This clonotype has just a few counts. Its target antigen remains unknown. No much larger clone exists at a distance of one base, and base qualities are not known.

Sequenced input: CD4+ T cells from blood. Recombination joined TRBV6-1 with TRBJ1-1, with 10 middle bases fitting TRBD1. The receptor was isolated from a female donor with HTLV-1-associated myelopathy (HAM/TSP). The DNA reads TGTGCCAGCAGTGATAGCGACAGGGGGCTGAACACTGAAGCTTTCTTT. Its amino acids are CASSDSDRGLNTEAFF.